This T cell receptor (beta chain) was captured by sequencing in a study of response to subunit inactivated influenza vaccine. Study-level findings and limits: Few new T cells, the authors suggested, are recruited by each seasonal influenza vaccination.

TCRdb re-called the RT-PCR reads with MiXCR, one entry per CDR3 protein. The sample records roughly 570,000 distinct CDR3 sequences, approximately 15% being singletons. In regard to this clonotype: What it binds is unknown.

The germline gives CDR1 SGHAT, CDR2 FQDESV (reference sequence). Germline trimming cut 4 bases from V and 0 bases from J; bases unmatched to any gene: 5. There are 18 residues in the CDR3. This specimen consisted of PBMCs from blood, obtained 11 to 12 days after vaccination. This clonotype was sampled from a man aged 45 to 65 who received an inactivated influenza vaccine. The rearrangement uses TRBV11-1 and TRBJ2-2, with 13 bases aligning to TRBD2. DNA of the CDR3: TGTGCCAGCAGCTCAGGACTAGCGGGAGAGCCGAACACCGGGGAGCTGTTTTTT. Protein product: CASSSGLAGEPNTGELFF.